This T cell receptor (beta chain) was profiled in a study of T-cell reconstitution after alpha-beta-depleted transplantation in children. During its preparation, the TCRbeta library received unique molecular identifiers. TCRdb reprocessed the PCR reads via MiXCR and lists one record per CDR3 protein. The data contain hundreds of thousands of distinct CDR3 sequences, around a third of them seen just once; the ten biggest clones take up about 2.3%. Germline CDR1 is MNHEY and CDR2 is SVGEGT. The CDR3 consists of 16 residues. The V gene end was trimmed by 7 bases and the J gene end by 0 bases; junction bases not matched to a gene: 10.

The source material was PBMCs from the stem cell graft donor, sampled from the stem cell graft. V usage is TRBV6-2 or TRBV6-3 and J usage is TRBJ1-1; 8 positions match TRBD1. This TCR came from a human donor who donated a stem cell graft to a child with aplastic anemia. The CDR3 nucleotides are TGTGCCAGCACCCGGGACAGGAACAACATGAACACTGAAGCTTTCTTT. This gives the protein CASTRDRNNMNTEAFF.